This TCR beta chain was retrieved from a study of CD8 T cells in Susac syndrome. Findings of the study overall: The TCR sequencing and HLA analysis in the study involved a relatively small number of individuals, as the study acknowledged.

It was with random hexamers that about 0.45 to 1 ug RNA was reverse transcribed. Across 54 Vbeta and 13 Jbeta, TCR beta CDR3 was amplified with immunoSEQ multiplex PCR. In TCRdb, the immunoSEQ multiplex PCR reads were re-called with MiXCR into one record per CDR3 protein. The table includes about 250,000 distinct CDR3 sequences, around 93% detected once. On this clonotype itself: Antigen: not known.

The sequence was collected from a human donor with multiple sclerosis. Sequences were obtained from CD4+ T cells from PBMCs.

CDR3 amino acids: CATSRIERVSGYEQYF. The CDR3 nucleotides are TGTGCCACCAGCAGGATTGAGAGGGTGTCGGGGTACGAGCAGTACTTC. The chain couples TRBV15 to TRBJ2-7, with D possibly being TRBD2 (5 bases). CDR1 is LNHNV, CDR2 YYDKDF, per germline (reference sequence). CDR3 length: 16 amino acids. Trimming cost V 3 bases and J 4 bases, with 19 bases left between them.